Reported below is one TCR beta chain. A much larger clone is a single base away; this may be a read error. The data were taken from a study of molecular identifiers for immune sequencing clone quantification. TCRdb re-called the PCR reads with MiXCR, one entry per CDR3 protein. Altogether roughly 93,000 distinct CDR3 sequences are present, roughly 25% being singletons, with the ten largest covering approximately 0.8%. Germline lookup yields CDR1 LNHDA and CDR2 SQIVND (reference sequence). The CDR3 is 13 amino acids. The receptor was isolated from a human donor in good health. Some libraries in this study had Jurkat cell RNA spiked in. The sequenced material came from naive CD8+ T cells from blood, with Jurkat cell RNA spiked in. The subset here: FACS-sorted CD8+CD4-CCR7+CD45RA+ naive T cells. The genes are TRBV19 and TRBJ2-2, with no clear D. The CDR3 sequence: CAGSWSSGGELFF. The CDR3 DNA follows: TGTGCCGGTAGTTGGTCCTCCGGGGGGGAGCTGTTTTTT.